This T cell receptor beta chain was observed in a study of identifying expanded T cells in peripheral blood. Findings and limits, study-wide: Clone count variance between roughly 2-week samples rose with total template count. Differentially abundant clones: roughly 1.2 between replicates, roughly 16 at two to three weeks, 19 at four.

This clone was counted a few times. The target antigen is unknown. This CDR3 contains 16 residues. The V and J ends lost 2 bases and 5 bases respectively, with 18 bases between them. Germline CDR1 and CDR2: MGHDK and SYGVNS. No infections or other immune events were documented during collection. Method: immunoSEQ multiplex PCR; TCRdb's copy keeps in-frame clones and lacks some. The repertoire consists of 100,000 or so clones, with around nine tenths occurring once and the leading ten covering 5.5%. The rearrangement uses TRBV25-1 and TRBJ1-2, with D perhaps TRBD1 (5 bases). The TCR comes from a person aged 18-70 years in good health. Sequencing was done on a sample of blood. This CDR3 is CASSEGPGIGEYGYTF. CDR3 bases: TGTGCCAGCAGTGAAGGCCCGGGGATAGGGGAATATGGCTACACCTTC.